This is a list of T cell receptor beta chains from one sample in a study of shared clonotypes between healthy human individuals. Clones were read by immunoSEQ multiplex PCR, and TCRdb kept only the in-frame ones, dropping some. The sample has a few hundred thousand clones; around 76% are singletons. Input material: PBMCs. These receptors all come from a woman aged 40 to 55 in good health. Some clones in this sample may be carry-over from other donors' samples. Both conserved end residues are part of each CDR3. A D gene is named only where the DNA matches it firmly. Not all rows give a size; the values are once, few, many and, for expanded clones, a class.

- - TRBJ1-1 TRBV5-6 CASSLGGGLEAFF TGTGCCAGCAGCTTGGGTGGGGGACTTGAAGCTTTCTTT
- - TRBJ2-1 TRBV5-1 CARSLDGSSGNEQFF TGCGCCCGCAGCTTGGACGGGAGTTCTGGCAATGAGCAGTTCTTC
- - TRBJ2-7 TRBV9 CASSPVPPPNF TGTGCCAGCAGCCCAGTCCCACCCCCGAACTTC
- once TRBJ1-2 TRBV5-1 CASSLDILSGGYTF TGCGCCAGCAGCTTGGACATATTATCGGGTGGCTACACCTTC
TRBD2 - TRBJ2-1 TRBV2 CASKQTSGILLYNEQFF TGTGCCAGCAAACAAACTAGCGGGATACTCCTCTACAATGAGCAGTTCTTC
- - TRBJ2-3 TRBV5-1 CASSLGSSTTTDTQYF TGCGCCAGCAGCTTGGGATCTAGTACCACCACAGATACGCAGTATTTT
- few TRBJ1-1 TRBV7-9 CASSPRRGNTEAFF TGTGCCAGCAGCCCGAGGAGGGGGAACACTGAAGCTTTCTTT
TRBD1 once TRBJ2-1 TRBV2 CASSGQGHEQFF TGTGCCAGCAGTGGACAGGGCCATGAGCAGTTCTTC
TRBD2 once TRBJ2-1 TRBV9 CASSVGASGSTANEQFF TGTGCCAGCAGCGTAGGGGCTAGCGGGAGTACGGCCAATGAGCAGTTCTTC
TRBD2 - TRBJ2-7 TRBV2 CASNLLAAPGVEQYF TGTGCCAGCAACCTGCTAGCGGCCCCTGGGGTCGAGCAGTACTTC
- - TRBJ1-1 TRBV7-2 CASSLAASGTEAFF TGTGCCAGCAGCTTAGCGGCGTCGGGGACTGAAGCTTTCTTT
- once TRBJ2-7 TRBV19 CASSIGATPYEQYF TGTGCCAGTAGTATTGGTGCTACCCCGTACGAGCAGTACTTC
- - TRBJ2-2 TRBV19 CASSILDFRTGELFF TGTGCCAGTAGTATACTAGACTTCAGAACCGGGGAGCTGTTTTTT
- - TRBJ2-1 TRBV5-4 CASSLGTVDNEQFF TGTGCCAGCAGCTTAGGGACTGTTGACAATGAGCAGTTCTTC
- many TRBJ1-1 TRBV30 CACEGLGTEAFF TGTGCCTGTGAGGGGTTGGGGACTGAAGCTTTCTTT
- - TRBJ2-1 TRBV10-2 CASTPPGGEQFF TGCGCCAGCACCCCCCCTGGGGGAGAGCAGTTCTTC
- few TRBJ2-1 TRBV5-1 CASSTGTPSPHQEQFF TGCGCCAGCAGCACCGGGACTCCCAGCCCCCACCAGGAGCAGTTCTTC
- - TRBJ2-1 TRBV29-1 CSVQQLRFYNEQFF TGCAGCGTTCAACAGTTGCGGTTCTACAATGAGCAGTTCTTC
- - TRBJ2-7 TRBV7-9 CASSLGDSYWYF TGTGCCAGCAGCTTAGGTGACTCCTACTGGTACTTC
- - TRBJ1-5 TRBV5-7 CASSRGSGGSQPQHF TGTGCCAGCAGTCGTGGTTCGGGGGGAAGTCAGCCCCAGCATTTT
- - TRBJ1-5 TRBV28 CASSSPQGYQPQHF TGTGCCAGCAGTTCACCACAGGGCTATCAGCCCCAGCATTTT
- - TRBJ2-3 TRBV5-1 CASSWGSVTDTQYF TGCGCCAGCAGCTGGGGTTCGGTGACAGATACGCAGTATTTT
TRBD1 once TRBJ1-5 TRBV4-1 CASSQDPTGYGGNQPQHF TGCGCCAGCAGCCAAGACCCGACAGGGTATGGGGGCAATCAGCCCCAGCATTTT
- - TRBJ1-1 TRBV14 CASSPWTYAEAFF TGTGCCAGCAGCCCTTGGACATACGCTGAAGCTTTCTTT
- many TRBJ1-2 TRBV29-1 CSVEEATGPRGYTF TGCAGCGTTGAAGAAGCAACCGGCCCCCGGGGCTACACCTTC
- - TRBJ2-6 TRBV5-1 CASSLIGSGANVLTF TGCGCCAGCAGCTTGATAGGCTCTGGGGCCAACGTCCTGACTTTC
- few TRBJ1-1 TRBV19 CASSLERNTEAFF TGTGCCAGTAGTCTCGAAAGGAACACTGAAGCTTTCTTT
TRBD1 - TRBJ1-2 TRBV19 CASRRDRGYTF TGTGCCAGTAGAAGGGACAGGGGCTACACCTTC
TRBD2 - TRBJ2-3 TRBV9 CASSVSPLAGGTDTQYF TGTGCCAGCAGCGTATCCCCACTAGCGGGTGGCACAGATACGCAGTATTTT
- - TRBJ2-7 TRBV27 CASSLIGQGVGGASYEQYF TGTGCCAGCAGTTTAATTGGACAGGGAGTCGGGGGGGCATCCTACGAGCAGTACTTC